A selection of T cell receptor beta chains follows, all from one sample in a study of cytomegalovirus exposure and HLA in healthy donors. TCRdb's table, derived via immunoSEQ multiplex PCR, lists solely in-frame clones and lacks some. The sample yields about 180,000 clones, 80% to 90% seen once. Specimen: PBMCs. These receptors were taken from a girl aged 2 to 9 in good health and CMV-seropositive. Both conserved end residues are part of each CDR3. The D gene is left open where the match is weak. Size values are once, few and many counts, or a class for expanded clones, and some rows have none.

NA,TRBV7-6,NA,TRBJ1-5,TGTGCCAGCAGCGGGGCAGGGGTCGACCAGCCCCAGCATTTT,CASSGAGVDQPQHF
NA,TRBV7-9,NA,TRBJ2-1,TGTGCCAGCATATTACAGGGTTCCTACAATGAGCAGTTCTTC,CASILQGSYNEQFF
NA,TRBV4-1,NA,TRBJ1-1,TGCGCCAGCAGCCCCTCAAGGGGAGGGTCTACTGAAGCTTTCTTT,CASSPSRGGSTEAFF
NA,TRBV10-1,NA,TRBJ2-7,TGCGCCAGCAGTGAGTCCCCCTACGAGCAGTACTTC,CASSESPYEQYF
once,TRBV9,NA,TRBJ2-1,TGTGCCAGCAGCGTTAGCTTGGGTGAGCAGTTCTTC,CASSVSLGEQFF
NA,TRBV19,NA,TRBJ1-5,TGTGCCAGTAGTACCAACAGGGTCCTTGGCTCCCTATATAGCAATCAGCCCCAGCATTTT,CASSTNRVLGSLYSNQPQHF
NA,TRBV28,TRBD2,TRBJ2-7,TGTGCCAGCAGCCGATTCGGGAGGGCTAGCGGAGCCCGTTCCTACGAGCAGTACTTC,CASSRFGRASGARSYEQYF
NA,TRBV7-9,TRBD2,TRBJ2-5,TGTGCCAGCAGCCCGGGACTAGCGGGAGTAGGGGAGACCCAGTACTTC,CASSPGLAGVGETQYF
NA,TRBV7-3,TRBD2,TRBJ2-1,TGTGCCAGCAGCCCTAGACTAGCGCCCTACAATGAGCAGTTCTTC,CASSPRLAPYNEQFF
NA,TRBV11-2,TRBD2,TRBJ2-3,TGTGCCAGCAGCCACCCATCGGGACTAGCGGGAGATACGCAGTATTTT,CASSHPSGLAGDTQYF
NA,TRBV6-1,NA,TRBJ1-5,TGTGCCAGCAGAGAAAATCAGGGGCTGAATCGTCAGCCCCAGCATTTT,CASRENQGLNRQPQHF
NA,TRBV7-9,TRBD1,TRBJ2-7,TGTGCCAGCGGAAGGGACAGGGCTGACGAGCAGTACTTC,CASGRDRADEQYF
NA,TRBV27,TRBD2,TRBJ2-2,TGTGCCAGCAGTTTAGGTCTAGCTAGCGGGCGAGGAGGCGGCGGGGAGCTGTTTTTT,CASSLGLASGRGGGGELFF
NA,TRBV10-3,TRBD1,TRBJ1-1,TGTGCCATCAGCTCGGGACAGATGAACACTGAAGCTTTCTTT,CAISSGQMNTEAFF
NA,TRBV4-1,NA,TRBJ1-2,TGCGCCAGCAGCCAAACACAACTCGGAACCGGGATGAGGGGCTACACCTTC,CASSQTQLGTGMRGYTF
NA,TRBV6-1,NA,TRBJ2-6,TGTGCCAGCAGTGAACCTGGGGGGTACGGGGCCAACGTCCTGACTTTC,CASSEPGGYGANVLTF
NA,TRBV2,TRBD2,TRBJ2-5,TGTGCCAGCGGAATAGCGGGGGAGACCCAGTACTTC,CASGIAGETQYF